This T cell receptor (beta chain) was observed in a study of T cell changes during pregnancy in multiple sclerosis. The method was immunoSEQ multiplex PCR; TCRdb's version includes in-frame clones alone and lacks a portion of them. The top ten clones hold 2% to 3% of a sample with roughly 93,000 clones, 90% to 95% of them seen once. Unmatched junction bases numbered 10, after V lost 5 bases and J lost 3 bases. In germline, CDR1 is MNHEY, CDR2 SMNVEV (reference sequence). This CDR3 comprises 16 residues. The receptor's source is a female donor in good health, enrolled as a control in a pregnancy study. Sequenced material: peripheral blood, taken after pregnancy. The V and J genes are TRBV27 and TRBJ1-2; 9 bases line up with TRBD1. CDR3: CASSLNPGTGHYGYTF. DNA of the CDR3: TGTGCCAGCAGTCTAAACCCAGGGACAGGGCACTATGGCTACACCTTC.